Given below is one T cell receptor beta chain in context. Clones were read by immunoSEQ multiplex PCR, and TCRdb kept only the in-frame ones, dropping some. The top ten clones hold around 1.5% of a sample with approximately 240,000 clones, 84% of them seen once. The CDR3 runs 14 residues. V gave up 5 bases and J gave up 0 bases, with 10 bases separating them. From germline, CDR1 is SGHTA and CDR2 FQGNSA. The record originates from a study of blood T cell repertoires in COVID-19. What was sequenced was peripheral blood. The receptor's source is a woman aged 40 to 50 who had recovered from COVID-19. The rearrangement uses TRBV7-2 and TRBJ1-1; a weak D match, TRBD1 (5 bases). The CDR3 reads CASSVVGLNTEAFF. CDR3 DNA sequence: TGTGCCAGCAGCGTTGTGGGGCTGAACACTGAAGCTTTCTTT.